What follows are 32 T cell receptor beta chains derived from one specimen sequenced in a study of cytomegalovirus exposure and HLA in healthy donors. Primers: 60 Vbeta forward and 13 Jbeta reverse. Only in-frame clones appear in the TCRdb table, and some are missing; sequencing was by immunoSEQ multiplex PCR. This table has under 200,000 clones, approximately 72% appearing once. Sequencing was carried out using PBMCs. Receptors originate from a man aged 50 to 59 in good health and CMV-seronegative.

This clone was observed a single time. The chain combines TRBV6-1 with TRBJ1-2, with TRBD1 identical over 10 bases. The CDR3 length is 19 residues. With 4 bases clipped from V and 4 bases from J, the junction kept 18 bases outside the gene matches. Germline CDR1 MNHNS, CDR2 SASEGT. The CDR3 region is CASSVNLRPRDRGVYGYTF. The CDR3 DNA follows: TGTGCCAGCAGTGTAAATCTTAGACCCCGGGACAGGGGTGTCTATGGCTACACCTTC.

CDR3 nucleotide sequence: TGCAGCGTTGAAGATGGGGCGTCTAGCGGGGGGGCTAGCACAGATACGCAGTATTTT. Protein product: CSVEDGASSGGASTDTQYF. The J gene is TRBJ2-3, the V gene TRBV29-1; 12 bases line up with TRBD2. Germline CDR1 and CDR2: SQVTM and ANQGSEA. This CDR3 is 19 amino acids long. Trimming cost V 0 bases and J 0 bases; bases outside gene matches: 10.

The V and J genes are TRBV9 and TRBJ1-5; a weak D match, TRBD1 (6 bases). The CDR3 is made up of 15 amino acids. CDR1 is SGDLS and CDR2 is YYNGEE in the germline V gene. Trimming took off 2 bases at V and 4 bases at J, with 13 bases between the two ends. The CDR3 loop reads CASSVRTDFNQPQHF. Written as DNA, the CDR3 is TGTGCCAGCAGCGTCAGGACAGATTTTAATCAGCCCCAGCATTTT.

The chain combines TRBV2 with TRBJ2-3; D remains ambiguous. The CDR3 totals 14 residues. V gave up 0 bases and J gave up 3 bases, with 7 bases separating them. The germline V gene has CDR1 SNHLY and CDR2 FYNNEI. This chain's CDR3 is CASSEAEITDTQYF. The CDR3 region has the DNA TGTGCCAGCAGTGAAGCGGAGATAACAGATACGCAGTATTTT.

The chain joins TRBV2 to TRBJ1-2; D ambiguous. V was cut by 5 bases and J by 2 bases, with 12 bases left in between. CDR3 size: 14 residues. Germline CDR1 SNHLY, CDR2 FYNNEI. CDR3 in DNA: TGTGCCAGCAGTTCAGGACTGGGGAACTATGGCTACACCTTC. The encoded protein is CASSSGLGNYGYTF.

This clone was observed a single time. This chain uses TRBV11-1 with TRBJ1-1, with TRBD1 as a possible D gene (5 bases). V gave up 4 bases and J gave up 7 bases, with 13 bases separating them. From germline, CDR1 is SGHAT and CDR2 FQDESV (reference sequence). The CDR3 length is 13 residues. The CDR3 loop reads CASSSRRGIEAFF. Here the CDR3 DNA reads TGTGCCAGCAGCTCCCGGAGGGGCATTGAAGCTTTCTTT.

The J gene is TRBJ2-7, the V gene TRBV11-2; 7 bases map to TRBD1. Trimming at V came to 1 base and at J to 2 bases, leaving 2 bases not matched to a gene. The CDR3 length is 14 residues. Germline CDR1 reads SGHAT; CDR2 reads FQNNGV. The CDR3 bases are TGTGCCAGCAGCTTAGTACAGGGGCCCTACGAGCAGTACTTC. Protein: CASSLVQGPYEQYF.

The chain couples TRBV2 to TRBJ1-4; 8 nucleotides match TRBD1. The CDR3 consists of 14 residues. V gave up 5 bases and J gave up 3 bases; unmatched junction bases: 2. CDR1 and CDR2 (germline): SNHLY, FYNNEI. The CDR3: CASSLTGANEKLFF. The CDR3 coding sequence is TGTGCCAGCAGTCTGACAGGGGCTAATGAAAAACTGTTTTTT.

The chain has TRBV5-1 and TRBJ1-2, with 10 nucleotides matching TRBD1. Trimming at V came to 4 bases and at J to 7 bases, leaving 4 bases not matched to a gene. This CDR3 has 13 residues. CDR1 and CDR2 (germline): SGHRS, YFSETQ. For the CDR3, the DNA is TGCGCCAGCAGCCGGGGACAGGGGCGTGGCTACACCTTC. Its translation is CASSRGQGRGYTF.

For the CDR3, the DNA is TGTGCCAGCAGTGAGGGCTTCGGTCAGCCCCAGCATTTT. It encodes CASSEGFGQPQHF. The chain carries TRBV6-1 and TRBJ1-5, with D uncertain. Germline V lookup: CDR1 MNHNS, CDR2 SASEGT. CDR3 length equals 13 residues. The V end was cut by 3 bases, the J end by 6 bases, with 9 bases between.

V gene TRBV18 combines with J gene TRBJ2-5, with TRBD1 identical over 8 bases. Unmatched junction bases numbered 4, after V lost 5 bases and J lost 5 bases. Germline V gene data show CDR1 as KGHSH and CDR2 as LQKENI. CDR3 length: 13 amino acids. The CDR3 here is CASSAGGGETQYF. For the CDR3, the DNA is TGTGCCAGCTCAGCAGGGGGCGGCGAGACCCAGTACTTC.

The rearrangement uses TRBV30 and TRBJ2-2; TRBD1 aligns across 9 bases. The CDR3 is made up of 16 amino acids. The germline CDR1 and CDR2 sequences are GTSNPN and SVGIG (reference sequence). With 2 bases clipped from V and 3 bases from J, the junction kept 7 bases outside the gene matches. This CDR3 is CAWSYTDRGDTGELFF. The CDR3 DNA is TGTGCCTGGAGTTACACCGACAGGGGGGACACCGGGGAGCTGTTTTTT.

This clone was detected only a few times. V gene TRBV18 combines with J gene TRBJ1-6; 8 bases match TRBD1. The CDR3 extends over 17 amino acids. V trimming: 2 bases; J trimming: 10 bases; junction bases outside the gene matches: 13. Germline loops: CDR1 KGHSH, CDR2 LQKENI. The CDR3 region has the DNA TGTGCCAGCTCACCAAGAGGACAGGGAGATATACCATCACCCCTCCACTTT. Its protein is CASSPRGQGDIPSPLHF.

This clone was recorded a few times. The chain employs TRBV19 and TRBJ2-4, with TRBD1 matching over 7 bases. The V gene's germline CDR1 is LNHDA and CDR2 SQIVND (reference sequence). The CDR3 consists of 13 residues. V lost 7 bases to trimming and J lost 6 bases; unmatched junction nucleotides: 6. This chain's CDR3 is CASTKGQPNIQYF. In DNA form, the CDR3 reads TGTGCCAGTACTAAGGGACAGCCAAACATTCAGTACTTC.

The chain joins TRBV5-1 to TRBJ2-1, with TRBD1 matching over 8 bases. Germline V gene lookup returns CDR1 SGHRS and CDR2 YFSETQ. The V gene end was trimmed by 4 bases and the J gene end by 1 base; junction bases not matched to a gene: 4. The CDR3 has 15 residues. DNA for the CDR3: TGCGCCAGCAGCGGAGGACAGGGTTCCTACAATGAGCAGTTCTTC. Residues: CASSGGQGSYNEQFF.

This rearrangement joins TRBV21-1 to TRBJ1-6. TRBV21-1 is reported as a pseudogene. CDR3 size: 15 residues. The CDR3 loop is CASSKTGLGNSPLHF. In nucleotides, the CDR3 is TGTGCCAGCAGCAAGACGGGTTTAGGAAATTCACCCCTCCACTTT.

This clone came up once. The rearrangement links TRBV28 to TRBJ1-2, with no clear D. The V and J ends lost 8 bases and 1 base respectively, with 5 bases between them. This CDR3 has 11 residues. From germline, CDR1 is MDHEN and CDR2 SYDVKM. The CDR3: CASYSNYGYTF. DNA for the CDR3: TGTGCCAGCTACAGTAACTATGGCTACACCTTC.

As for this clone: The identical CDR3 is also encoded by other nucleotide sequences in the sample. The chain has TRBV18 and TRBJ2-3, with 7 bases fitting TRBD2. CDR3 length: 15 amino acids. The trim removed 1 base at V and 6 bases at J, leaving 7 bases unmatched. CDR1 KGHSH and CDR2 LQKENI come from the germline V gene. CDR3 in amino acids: CASSPQLASVDTQYF. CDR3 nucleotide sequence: TGTGCCAGCTCACCACAACTAGCGAGCGTGGATACGCAGTATTTT.

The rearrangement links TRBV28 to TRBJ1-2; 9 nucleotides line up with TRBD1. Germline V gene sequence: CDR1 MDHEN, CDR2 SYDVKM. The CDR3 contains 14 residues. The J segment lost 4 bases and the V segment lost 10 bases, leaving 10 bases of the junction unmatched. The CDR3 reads CAIATGTGIYGYTF. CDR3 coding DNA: TGTGCCATTGCAACCGGGACAGGGATCTATGGCTACACCTTC.

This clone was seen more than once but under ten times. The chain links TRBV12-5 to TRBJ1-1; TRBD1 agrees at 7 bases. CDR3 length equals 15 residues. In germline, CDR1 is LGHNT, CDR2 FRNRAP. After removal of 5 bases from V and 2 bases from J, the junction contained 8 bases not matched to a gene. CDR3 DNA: TGTGCTAGTGGTCTTCAGGGGGGTCGAAACACTGAAGCTTTCTTT. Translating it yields CASGLQGGRNTEAFF.

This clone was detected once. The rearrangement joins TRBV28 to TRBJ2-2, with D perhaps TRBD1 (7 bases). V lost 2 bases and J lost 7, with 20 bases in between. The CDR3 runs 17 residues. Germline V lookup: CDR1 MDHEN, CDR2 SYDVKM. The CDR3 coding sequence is TGTGCCAGCAGTTTACGAAGTTATCACAGGGGAGGCGGGGAGCTGTTTTTT. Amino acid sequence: CASSLRSYHRGGGELFF. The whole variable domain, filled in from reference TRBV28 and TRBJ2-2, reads DVKVTQSSRYLVKRTGEKVFLECVQDMDHENMFWYRQDPGLGLRLIYFSYDVKMKEKGDIPEGYSVSREKKERFSLILESASTNQTSMYLCASSLRSYHRGGGELFFGEGSRLTVL.

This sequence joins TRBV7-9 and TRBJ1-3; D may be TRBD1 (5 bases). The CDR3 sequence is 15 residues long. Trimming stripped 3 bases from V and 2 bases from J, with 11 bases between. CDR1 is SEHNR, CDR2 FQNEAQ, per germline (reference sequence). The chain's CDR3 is CASSLSGMTGNTIYF. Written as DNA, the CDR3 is TGTGCCAGCAGCTTGTCAGGGATGACTGGAAACACCATATATTTT.

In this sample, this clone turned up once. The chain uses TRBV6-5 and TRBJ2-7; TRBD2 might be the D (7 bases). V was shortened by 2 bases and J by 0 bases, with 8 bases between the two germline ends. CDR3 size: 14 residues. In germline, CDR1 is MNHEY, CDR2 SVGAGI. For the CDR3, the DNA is TGTGCCAGCAGTTACCGGGGGGCCTCCTACGAGCAGTACTTC. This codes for CASSYRGASYEQYF.

This chain's CDR3 is CSVDMEGRRPSNAFF. CDR3 in DNA: TGCAGCGTTGATATGGAGGGACGGCGACCTTCTAATGCTTTCTTT. The chain employs TRBV29-1 and TRBJ1-1, with D perhaps matching TRBD1 (5 bases). The CDR3 contains 15 residues. Germline CDR1 is SQVTM and CDR2 is ANQGSEA. V shed 3 bases and J shed 11 bases, with 25 bases lying between them.

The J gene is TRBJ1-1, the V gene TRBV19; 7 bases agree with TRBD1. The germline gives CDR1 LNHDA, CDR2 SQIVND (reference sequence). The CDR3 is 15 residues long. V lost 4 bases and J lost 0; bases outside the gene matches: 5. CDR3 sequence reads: CASSTSGTVNTEAFF. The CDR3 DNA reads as TGTGCCAGTAGTACATCCGGGACAGTGAACACTGAAGCTTTCTTT.

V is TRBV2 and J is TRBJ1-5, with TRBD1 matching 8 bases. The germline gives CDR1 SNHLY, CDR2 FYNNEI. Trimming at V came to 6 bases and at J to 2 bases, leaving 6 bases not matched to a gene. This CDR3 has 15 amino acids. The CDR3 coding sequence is TGTGCCAGCAGGAACAGGGGGACGGGCAATCAGCCCCAGCATTTT. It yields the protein CASRNRGTGNQPQHF. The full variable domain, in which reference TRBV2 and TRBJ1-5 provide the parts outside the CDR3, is EPEVTQTPSHQVTQMGQEVILRCVPISNHLYFYWYRQILGQKVEFLVSFYNNEISEKSEIFDDQFSVERPDGSNFTLKIRSTKLEDSAMYFCASRNRGTGNQPQHFGDGTRLSIL.

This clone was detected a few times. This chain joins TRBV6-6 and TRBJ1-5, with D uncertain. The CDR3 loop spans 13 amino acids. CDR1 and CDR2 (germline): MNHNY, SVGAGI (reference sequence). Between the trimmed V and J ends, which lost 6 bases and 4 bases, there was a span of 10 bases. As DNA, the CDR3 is TGTGCCAGCAGCCTCGGGAGGAATCAGCCCCAGCATTTT. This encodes CASSLGRNQPQHF.

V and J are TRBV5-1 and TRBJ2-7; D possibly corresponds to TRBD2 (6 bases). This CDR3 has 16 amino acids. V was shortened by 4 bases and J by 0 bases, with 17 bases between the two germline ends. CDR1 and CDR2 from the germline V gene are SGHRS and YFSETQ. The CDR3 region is CASSPFIGGPSYEQYF. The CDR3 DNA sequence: TGCGCCAGCAGCCCCTTTATCGGGGGTCCCTCCTACGAGCAGTACTTC.

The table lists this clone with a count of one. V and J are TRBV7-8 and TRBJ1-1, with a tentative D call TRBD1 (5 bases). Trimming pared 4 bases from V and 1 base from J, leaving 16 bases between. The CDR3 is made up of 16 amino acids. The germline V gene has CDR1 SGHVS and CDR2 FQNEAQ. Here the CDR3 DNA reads TGTGCCAGCAGCTCCTTGGGGGGTGGACAGAACACTGAAGCTTTCTTT. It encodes CASSSLGGGQNTEAFF.

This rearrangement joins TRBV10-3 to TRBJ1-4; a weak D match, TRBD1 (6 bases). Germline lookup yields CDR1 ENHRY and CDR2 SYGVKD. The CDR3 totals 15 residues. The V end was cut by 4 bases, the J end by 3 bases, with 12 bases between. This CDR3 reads CAISVGGAPNEKLFF. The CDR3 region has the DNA TGTGCCATCAGTGTGGGGGGGGCCCCTAATGAAAAACTGTTTTTT.

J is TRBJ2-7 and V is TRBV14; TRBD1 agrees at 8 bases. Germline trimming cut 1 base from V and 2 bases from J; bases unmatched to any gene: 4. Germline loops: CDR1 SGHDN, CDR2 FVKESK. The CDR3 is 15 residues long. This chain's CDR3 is CASSQGRTGPYEQYF. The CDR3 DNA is TGTGCCAGCAGCCAAGGAAGGACAGGGCCCTACGAGCAGTACTTC.

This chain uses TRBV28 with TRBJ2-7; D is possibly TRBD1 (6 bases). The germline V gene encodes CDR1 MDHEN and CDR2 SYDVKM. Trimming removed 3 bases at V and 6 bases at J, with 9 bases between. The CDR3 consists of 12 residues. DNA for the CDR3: TGTGCCAGCAGTTTGGGCAGGGGCGAGCAGTACTTC. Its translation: CASSLGRGEQYF.